This TCR beta chain was observed in a study of T cells in Graves' hyperthyroidism and ophthalmopathy. Regarding the study as a whole: For ophthalmopathy, model prediction preceded onset by a median 6.5 months.

TCR beta CDR3 sequences were amplified from RNA transcripts. First-round RT-PCR with HTBI primers amplified the TCR CDR3 region. TCRdb processed the multiplex PCR reads anew with MiXCR; each CDR3 protein has one entry. Found here are a few hundred thousand distinct CDR3 sequences, approximately 15% of them singletons; the top ten hold about 51%. This clonotype has just a few counts. Its target is not known. Compared with germline, one end of the junction differs, possibly owing to a read error. The sequence was collected from a woman aged 55-70 years with Graves' ophthalmopathy. Material for sequencing was blood.

The CDR3: CATSRDYQGYGYAF. The CDR3 coding sequence is TGTGCCACCAGCAGAGATTATCAGGGTTATGGCTACGCCTTC. The chain combines TRBV15 with TRBJ1-2, with D possibly being TRBD1 (5 bases). CDR3 size: 14 residues. Germline-derived CDR1 and CDR2 are LNHNV and YYDKDF (reference sequence).